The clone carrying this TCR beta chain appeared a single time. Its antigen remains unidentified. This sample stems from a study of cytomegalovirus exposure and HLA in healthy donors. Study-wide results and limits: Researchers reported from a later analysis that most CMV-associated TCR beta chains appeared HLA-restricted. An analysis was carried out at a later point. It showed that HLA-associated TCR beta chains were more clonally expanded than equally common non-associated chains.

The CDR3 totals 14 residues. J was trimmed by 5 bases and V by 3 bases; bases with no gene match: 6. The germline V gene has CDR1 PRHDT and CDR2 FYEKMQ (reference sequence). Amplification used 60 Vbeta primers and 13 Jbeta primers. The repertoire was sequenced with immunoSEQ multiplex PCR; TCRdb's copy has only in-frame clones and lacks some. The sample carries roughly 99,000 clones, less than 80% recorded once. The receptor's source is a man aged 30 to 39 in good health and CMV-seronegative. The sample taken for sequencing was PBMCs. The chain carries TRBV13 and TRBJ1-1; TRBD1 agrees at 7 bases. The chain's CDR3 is CASSFLDRATEAFF. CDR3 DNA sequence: TGTGCCAGCAGCTTTCTCGACAGGGCTACTGAAGCTTTCTTT.